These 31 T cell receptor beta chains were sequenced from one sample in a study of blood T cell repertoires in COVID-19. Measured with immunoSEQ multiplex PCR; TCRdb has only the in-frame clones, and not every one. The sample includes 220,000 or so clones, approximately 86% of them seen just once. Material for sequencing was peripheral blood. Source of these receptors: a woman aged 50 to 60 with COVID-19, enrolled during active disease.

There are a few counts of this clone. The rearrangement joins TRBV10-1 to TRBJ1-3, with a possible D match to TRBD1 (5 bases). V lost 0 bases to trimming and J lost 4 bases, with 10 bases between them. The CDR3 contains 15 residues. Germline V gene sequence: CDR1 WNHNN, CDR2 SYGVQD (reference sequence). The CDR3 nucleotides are TGCGCCAGCAGTGAGTCAAGGGGTGAAGGAAACACCATATATTTT. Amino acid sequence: CASSESRGEGNTIYF.

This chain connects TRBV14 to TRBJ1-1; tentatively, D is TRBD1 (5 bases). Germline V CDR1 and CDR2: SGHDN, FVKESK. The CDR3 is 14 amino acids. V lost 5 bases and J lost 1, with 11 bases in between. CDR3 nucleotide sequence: TGTGCCAGCAGCGAGACGGGGGGGAACACTGAAGCTTTCTTT. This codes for CASSETGGNTEAFF. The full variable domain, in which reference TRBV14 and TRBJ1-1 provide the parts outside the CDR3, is EAGVTQFPSHSVIEKGQTVTLRCDPISGHDNLYWYRRVMGKEIKFLLHFVKESKQDESGMPNNRFLAERTGGTYSTLKVQPAELEDSGVYFCASSETGGNTEAFFGQGTRLTVV.

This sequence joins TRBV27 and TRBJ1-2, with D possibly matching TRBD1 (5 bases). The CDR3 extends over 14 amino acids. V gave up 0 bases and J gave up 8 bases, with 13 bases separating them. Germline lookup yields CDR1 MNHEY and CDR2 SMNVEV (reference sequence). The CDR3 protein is CASSLSAAGRGYTF. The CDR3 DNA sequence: TGTGCCAGCAGTTTATCAGCCGCAGGGCGCGGCTACACCTTC.

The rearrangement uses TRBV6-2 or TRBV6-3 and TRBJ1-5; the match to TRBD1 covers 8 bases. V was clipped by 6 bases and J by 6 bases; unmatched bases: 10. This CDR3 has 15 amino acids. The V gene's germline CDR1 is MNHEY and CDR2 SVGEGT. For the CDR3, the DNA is TGTGCCAGCAGCCACGACAGGGGTAACGGTCAGCCCCAGCATTTT. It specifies CASSHDRGNGQPQHF.

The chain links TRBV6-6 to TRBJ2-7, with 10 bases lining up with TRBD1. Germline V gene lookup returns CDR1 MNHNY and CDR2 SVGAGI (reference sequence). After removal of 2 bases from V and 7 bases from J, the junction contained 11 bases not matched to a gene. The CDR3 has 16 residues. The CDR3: CASSYTGTGAMREQYV. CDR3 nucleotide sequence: TGTGCCAGCAGTTACACCGGGACAGGGGCAATGAGGGAGCAGTACGTC.

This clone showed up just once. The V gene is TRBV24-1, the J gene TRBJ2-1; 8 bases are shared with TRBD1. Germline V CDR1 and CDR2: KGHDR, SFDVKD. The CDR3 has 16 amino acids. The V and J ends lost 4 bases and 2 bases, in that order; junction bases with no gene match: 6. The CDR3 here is CATSDPQGATYNEQFF. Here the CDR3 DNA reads TGTGCCACCAGTGACCCCCAGGGGGCCACCTACAATGAGCAGTTCTTC.

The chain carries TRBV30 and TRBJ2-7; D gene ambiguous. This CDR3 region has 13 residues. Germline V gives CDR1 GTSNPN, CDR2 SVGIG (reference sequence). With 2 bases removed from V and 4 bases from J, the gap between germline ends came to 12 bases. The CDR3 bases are TGTGCCTGGAGTCGTACAGATCGTTACGAGCAGTACTTC. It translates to CAWSRTDRYEQYF.

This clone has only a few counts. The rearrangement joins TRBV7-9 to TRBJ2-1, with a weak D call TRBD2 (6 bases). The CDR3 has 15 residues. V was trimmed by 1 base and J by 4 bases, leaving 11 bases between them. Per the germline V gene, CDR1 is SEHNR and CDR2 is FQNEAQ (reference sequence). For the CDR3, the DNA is TGTGCCAGCAGCTTAGACGGGGGATTTTACAATGAGCAGTTCTTC. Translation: CASSLDGGFYNEQFF.

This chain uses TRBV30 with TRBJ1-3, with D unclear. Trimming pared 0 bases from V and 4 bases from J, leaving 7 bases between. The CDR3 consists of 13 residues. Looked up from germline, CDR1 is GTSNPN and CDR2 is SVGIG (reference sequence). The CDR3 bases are TGTGCCTGGAGTGTAATGAGCGGAAACACCATATATTTT. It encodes CAWSVMSGNTIYF.

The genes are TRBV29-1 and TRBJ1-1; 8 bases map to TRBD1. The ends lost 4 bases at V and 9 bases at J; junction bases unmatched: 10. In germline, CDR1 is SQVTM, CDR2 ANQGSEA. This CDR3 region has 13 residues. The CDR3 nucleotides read TGCAGCGTTGGTCTAGGGACAGGATCTCAAGCTTTCTTT. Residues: CSVGLGTGSQAFF.

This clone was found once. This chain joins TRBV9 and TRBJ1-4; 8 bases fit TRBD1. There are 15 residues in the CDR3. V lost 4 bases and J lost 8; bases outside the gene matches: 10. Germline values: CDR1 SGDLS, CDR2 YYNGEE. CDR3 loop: CASSLRTGLGEKLFF. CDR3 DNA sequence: TGTGCCAGCAGCCTCCGGACAGGGTTAGGAGAAAAACTGTTTTTT. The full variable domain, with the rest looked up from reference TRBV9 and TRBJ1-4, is DSGVTQTPKHLITATGQRVTLRCSPRSGDLSVYWYQQSLDQGLQFLIQYYNGEERAKGNILERFSAQQFPDLHSELNLSSLELGDSALYFCASSLRTGLGEKLFFGSGTQLSVL.

The CDR3 here is CASMTGQGFGNTEAFF. In DNA form, the CDR3 reads TGTGCCAGTATGACCGGACAGGGCTTTGGGAACACTGAAGCTTTCTTT. The rearrangement uses TRBV19 and TRBJ1-1; TRBD1 aligns across 8 bases. V shed 7 bases, J shed 1 base, and the junction held 11 bases outside the gene matches. Germline V gives CDR1 LNHDA, CDR2 SQIVND (reference sequence). The CDR3 runs 16 residues.

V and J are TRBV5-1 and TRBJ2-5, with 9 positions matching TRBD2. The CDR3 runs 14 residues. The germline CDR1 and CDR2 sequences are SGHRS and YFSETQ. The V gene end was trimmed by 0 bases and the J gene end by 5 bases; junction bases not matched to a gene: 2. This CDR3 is CASSLVAGEETQYF. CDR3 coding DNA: TGCGCCAGCAGCTTGGTAGCGGGGGAGGAGACCCAGTACTTC.

CDR3 in amino acids: CASSAGTGGIDEQYV. CDR3 sequence (DNA): TGTGCCAGCAGTGCCGGGACAGGGGGTATCGACGAGCAGTACGTC. The chain couples TRBV27 to TRBJ2-7, with 11 bases matching TRBD1. This CDR3 has 15 residues. J gave up 5 bases and V 5 bases, and 8 bases lay outside the gene matches. The germline V gene encodes CDR1 MNHEY and CDR2 SMNVEV (reference sequence).

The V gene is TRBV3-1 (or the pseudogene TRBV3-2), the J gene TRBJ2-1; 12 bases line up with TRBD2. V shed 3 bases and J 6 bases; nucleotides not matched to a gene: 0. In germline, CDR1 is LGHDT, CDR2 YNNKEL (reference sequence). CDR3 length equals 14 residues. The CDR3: CASSQTSGGNEQFF. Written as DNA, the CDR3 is TGTGCCAGCAGCCAGACTAGCGGGGGCAATGAGCAGTTCTTC.

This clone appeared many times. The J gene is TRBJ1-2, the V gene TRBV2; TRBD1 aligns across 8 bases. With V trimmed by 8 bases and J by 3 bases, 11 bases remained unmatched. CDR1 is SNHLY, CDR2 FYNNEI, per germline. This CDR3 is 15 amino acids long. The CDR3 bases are TGTGCCAGCGAGAAAAAGGGACAGGCTCACTATGGCTACACCTTC. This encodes CASEKKGQAHYGYTF.

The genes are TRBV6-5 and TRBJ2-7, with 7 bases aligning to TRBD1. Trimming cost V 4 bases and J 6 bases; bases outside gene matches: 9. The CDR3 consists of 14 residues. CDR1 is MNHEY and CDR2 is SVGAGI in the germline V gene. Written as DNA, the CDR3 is TGTGCCAGCAGTTTACAGGGGATTATGGGCGAGCAGTACGTC. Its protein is CASSLQGIMGEQYV.

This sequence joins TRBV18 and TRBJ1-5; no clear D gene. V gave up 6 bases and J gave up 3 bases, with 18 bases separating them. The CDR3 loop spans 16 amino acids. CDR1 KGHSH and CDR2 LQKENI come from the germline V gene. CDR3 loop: CASSPGVSGFNQPQHF. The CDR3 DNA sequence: TGTGCCAGCTCTCCCGGAGTCTCGGGTTTCAATCAGCCCCAGCATTTT.

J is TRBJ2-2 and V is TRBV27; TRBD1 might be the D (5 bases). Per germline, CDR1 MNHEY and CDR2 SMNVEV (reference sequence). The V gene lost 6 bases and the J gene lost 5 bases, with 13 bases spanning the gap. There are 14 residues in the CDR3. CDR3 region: CASSQRAGTGELFF. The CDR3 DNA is TGTGCCAGCAGCCAAAGGGCAGGGACCGGGGAGCTGTTTTTT.

The CDR3 protein is CAWSAGPGAFF. CDR3 DNA sequence: TGTGCCTGGAGCGCAGGGCCCGGCGCTTTCTTT. The chain employs TRBV30 and TRBJ1-1, with D maybe TRBD1 (5 bases). Deletions cut 3 bases from V and 11 bases from J, with 13 bases between. The CDR3 has 11 amino acids. Per the germline V gene, CDR1 is GTSNPN and CDR2 is SVGIG (reference sequence). The whole variable domain, filled in from reference TRBV30 and TRBJ1-1, reads SQTIHQWPATLVQPVGSPLSLECTVEGTSNPNLYWYRQAAGRGLQLLFYSVGIGQISSEVPQNLSASRPQDRQFILSSKKLLLSDSGFYLCAWSAGPGAFFGQGTRLTVV.

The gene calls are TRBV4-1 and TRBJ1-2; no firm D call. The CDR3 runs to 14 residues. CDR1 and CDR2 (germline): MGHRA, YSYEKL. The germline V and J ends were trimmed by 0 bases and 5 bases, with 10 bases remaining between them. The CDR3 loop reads CASSQDSLTYGYTF. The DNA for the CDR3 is TGCGCCAGCAGCCAAGATAGTTTGACTTATGGCTACACCTTC.

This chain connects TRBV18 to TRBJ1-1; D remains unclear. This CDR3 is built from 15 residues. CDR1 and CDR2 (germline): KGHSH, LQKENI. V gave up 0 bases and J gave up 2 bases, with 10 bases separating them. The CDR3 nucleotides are TGTGCCAGCTCACCACCCTCGGCAGGCAACACTGAAGCTTTCTTT. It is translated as CASSPPSAGNTEAFF.

For the CDR3, the DNA is TGTGCCAGCAGCCGGACAACCAGGGGGTATCAAGAGACCCAGTACTTC. Its translation is CASSRTTRGYQETQYF. The chain recombines TRBV11-2 with TRBJ2-5, with 7 bases fitting TRBD1. The V and J ends lost 5 bases and 2 bases, in that order; junction bases with no gene match: 11. Germline CDR1 reads SGHAT; CDR2 reads FQNNGV. This CDR3 is 16 amino acids long.

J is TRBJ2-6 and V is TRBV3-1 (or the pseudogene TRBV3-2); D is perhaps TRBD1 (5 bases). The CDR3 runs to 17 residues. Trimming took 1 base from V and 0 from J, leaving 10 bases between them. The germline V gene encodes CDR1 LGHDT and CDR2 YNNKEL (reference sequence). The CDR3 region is CASSQGKGNSGANVLTF. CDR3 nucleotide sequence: TGTGCCAGCAGCCAAGGGAAGGGGAACTCTGGGGCCAACGTCCTGACTTTC.

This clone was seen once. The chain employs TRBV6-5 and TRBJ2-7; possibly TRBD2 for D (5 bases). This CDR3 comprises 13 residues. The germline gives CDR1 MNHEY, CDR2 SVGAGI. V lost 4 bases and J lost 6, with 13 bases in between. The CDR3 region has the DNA TGTGCCAGCAGTTCCGTCCGGGGTGGCGAGCAGTACGTC. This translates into CASSSVRGGEQYV.

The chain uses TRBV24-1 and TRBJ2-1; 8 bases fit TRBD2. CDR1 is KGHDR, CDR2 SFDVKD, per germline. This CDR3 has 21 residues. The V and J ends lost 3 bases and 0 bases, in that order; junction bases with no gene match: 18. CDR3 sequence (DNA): TGTGCCACCAGTGATCCTGCAAAGCGGACTAGCCGAAAGAGCTCCTACAATGAGCAGTTCTTC. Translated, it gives CATSDPAKRTSRKSSYNEQFF.

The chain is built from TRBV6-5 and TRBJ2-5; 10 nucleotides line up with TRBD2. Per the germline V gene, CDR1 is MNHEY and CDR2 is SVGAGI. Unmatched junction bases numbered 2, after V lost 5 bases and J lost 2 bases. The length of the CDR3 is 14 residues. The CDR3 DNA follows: TGTGCCAGCAGTCTAGCGGGGGATCAAGAGACCCAGTACTTC. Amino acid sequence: CASSLAGDQETQYF.

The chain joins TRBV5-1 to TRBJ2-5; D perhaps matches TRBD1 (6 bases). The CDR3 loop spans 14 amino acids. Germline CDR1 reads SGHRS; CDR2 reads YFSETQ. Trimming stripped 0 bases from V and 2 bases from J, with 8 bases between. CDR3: CASSLGGLQETQYF. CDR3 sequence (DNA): TGCGCCAGCAGCTTGGGGGGGCTGCAAGAGACCCAGTACTTC. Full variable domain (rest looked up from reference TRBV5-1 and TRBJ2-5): KAGVTQTPRYLIKTRGQQVTLSCSPISGHRSVSWYQQTPGQGLQFLFEYFSETQRNKGNFPGRFSGRQFSNSRSEMNVSTLELGDSALYLCASSLGGLQETQYFGPGTRLLVL.

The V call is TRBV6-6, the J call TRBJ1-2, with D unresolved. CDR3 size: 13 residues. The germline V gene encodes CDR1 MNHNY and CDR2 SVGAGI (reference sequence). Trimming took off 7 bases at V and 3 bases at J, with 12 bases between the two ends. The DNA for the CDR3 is TGTGCCAGCACCTACCCGGGTGACTATGGCTACACCTTC. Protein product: CASTYPGDYGYTF.

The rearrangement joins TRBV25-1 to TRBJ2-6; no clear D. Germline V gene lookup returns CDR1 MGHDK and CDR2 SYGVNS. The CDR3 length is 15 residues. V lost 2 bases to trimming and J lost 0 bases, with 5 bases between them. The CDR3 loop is CASSERSSGANVLTF. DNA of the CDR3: TGTGCCAGCAGTGAACGGTCCTCTGGGGCCAACGTCCTGACTTTC.

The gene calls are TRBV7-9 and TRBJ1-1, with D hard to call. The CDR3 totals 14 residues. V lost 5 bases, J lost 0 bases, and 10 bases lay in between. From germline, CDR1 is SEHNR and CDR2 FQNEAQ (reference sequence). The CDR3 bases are TGTGCCAGCAGCCCCCCCCCTTTGAACACTGAAGCTTTCTTT. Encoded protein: CASSPPPLNTEAFF.